Given below is one T cell receptor (beta chain) in context. This entry is derived from a study of STAT5B mutations in CD4+ large granular lymphocyte leukemia. This table comes from immunoSEQ multiplex PCR, and its TCRdb copy is limited to in-frame clones, with some not included. The sample includes under 50,000 clones, about 80% of them seen just once. Germline V gene sequence: CDR1 ENHRY, CDR2 SYGVKD. The CDR3 covers 13 residues. V gave up 10 bases and J gave up 8 bases, with 17 bases separating them. The TCR sequence derives from a human donor in good health. This chain uses TRBV10-3 with TRBJ1-4; D is ambiguous. Sequenced sample: CD4+ T cells from blood buffy coats. The CDR3: CATAEAAGEKLFF. As DNA, the CDR3 is TGTGCCACGGCCGAGGCAGCGGGGGAAAAACTGTTTTTT.